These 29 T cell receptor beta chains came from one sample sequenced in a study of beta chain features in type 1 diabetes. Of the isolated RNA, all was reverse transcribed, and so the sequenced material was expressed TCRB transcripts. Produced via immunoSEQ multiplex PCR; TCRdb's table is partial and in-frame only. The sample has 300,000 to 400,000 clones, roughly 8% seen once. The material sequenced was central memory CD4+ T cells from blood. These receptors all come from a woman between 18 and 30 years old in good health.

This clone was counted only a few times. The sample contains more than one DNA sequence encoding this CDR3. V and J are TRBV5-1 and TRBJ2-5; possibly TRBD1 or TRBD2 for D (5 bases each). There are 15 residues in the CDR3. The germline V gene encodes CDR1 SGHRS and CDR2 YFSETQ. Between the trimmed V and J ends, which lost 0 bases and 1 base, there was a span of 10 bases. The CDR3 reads CASSLAQGPQETQYF. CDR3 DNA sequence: TGCGCCAGCAGCTTGGCTCAGGGACCCCAAGAGACCCAGTACTTC.

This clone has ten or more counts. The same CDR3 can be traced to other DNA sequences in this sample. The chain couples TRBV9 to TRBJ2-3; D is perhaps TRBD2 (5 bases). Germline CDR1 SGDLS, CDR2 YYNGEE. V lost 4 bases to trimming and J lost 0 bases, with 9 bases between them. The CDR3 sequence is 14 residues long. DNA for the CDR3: TGTGCCAGCAGCCGGAGGTCTAGCACAGATACGCAGTATTTT. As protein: CASSRRSSTDTQYF.

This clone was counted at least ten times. CDR3 bases: TGCGCCAGCAGCCAAGATTACGGGAGAATGAACACTGAAGCTTTCTTT. Amino acid sequence: CASSQDYGRMNTEAFF. The rearrangement links TRBV4-3 to TRBJ1-1; D not certain. From germline, CDR1 is LGHNA and CDR2 YSLEER. The CDR3 extends over 16 amino acids. V shed 0 bases and J shed 0 bases, with 11 bases lying between them.

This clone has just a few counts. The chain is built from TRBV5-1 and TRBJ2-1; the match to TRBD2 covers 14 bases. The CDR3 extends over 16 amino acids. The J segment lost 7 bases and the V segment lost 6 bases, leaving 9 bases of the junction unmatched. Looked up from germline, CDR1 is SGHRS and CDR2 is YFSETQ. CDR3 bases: TGCGCCAGCACCCCGGGACTAGCGGGAGAGGGAAATGAGCAGTTCTTC. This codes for CASTPGLAGEGNEQFF. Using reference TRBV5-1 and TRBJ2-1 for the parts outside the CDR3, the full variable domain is KAGVTQTPRYLIKTRGQQVTLSCSPISGHRSVSWYQQTPGQGLQFLFEYFSETQRNKGNFPGRFSGRQFSNSRSEMNVSTLELGDSALYLCASTPGLAGEGNEQFFGPGTRLTVL.

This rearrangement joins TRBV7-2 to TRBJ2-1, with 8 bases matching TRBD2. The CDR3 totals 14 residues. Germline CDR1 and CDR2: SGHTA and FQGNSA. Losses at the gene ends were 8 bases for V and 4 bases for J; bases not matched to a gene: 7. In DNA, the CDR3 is TGTGCCAGCGCCTTAGCGGGAAGATACAATGAGCAGTTCTTC. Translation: CASALAGRYNEQFF.

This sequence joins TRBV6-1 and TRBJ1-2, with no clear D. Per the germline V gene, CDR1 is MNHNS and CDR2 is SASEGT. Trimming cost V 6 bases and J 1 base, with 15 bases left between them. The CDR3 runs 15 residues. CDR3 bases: TGTGCCAGCAGGCACGGCGGGCCGCTTAACTATGGCTACACCTTC. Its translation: CASRHGGPLNYGYTF.

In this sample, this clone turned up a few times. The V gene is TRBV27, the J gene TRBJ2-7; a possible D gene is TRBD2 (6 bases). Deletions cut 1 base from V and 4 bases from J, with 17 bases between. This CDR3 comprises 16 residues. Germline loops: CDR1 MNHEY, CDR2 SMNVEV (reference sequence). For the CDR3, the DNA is TGTGCCAGCAGTTTATTGCTGTCTAGCGCCCCATACGAGCAGTACTTC. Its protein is CASSLLLSSAPYEQYF.

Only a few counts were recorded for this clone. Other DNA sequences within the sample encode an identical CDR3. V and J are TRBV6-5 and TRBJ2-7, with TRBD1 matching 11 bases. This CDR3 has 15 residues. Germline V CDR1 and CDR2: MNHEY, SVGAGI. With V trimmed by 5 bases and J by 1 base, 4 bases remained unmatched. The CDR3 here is CASSTRDRGSYEQYF. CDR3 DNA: TGTGCCAGCAGTACCCGGGACAGGGGGTCCTACGAGCAGTACTTC.

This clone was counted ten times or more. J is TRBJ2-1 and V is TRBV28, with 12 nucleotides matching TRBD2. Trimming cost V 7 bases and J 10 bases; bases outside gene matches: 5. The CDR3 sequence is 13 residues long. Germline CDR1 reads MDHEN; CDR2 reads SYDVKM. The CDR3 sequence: CASIASGREEQFF. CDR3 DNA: TGTGCCAGCATCGCTAGCGGGAGGGAAGAGCAGTTCTTC. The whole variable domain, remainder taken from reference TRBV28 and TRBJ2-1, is DVKVTQSSRYLVKRTGEKVFLECVQDMDHENMFWYRQDPGLGLRLIYFSYDVKMKEKGDIPEGYSVSREKKERFSLILESASTNQTSMYLCASIASGREEQFFGPGTRLTVL.

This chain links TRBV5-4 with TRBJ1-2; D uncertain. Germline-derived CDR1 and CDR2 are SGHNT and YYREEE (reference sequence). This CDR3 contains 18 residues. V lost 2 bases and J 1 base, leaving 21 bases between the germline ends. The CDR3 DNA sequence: TGTGCCAGCAGCTTATCCTTTAGGAGGCGGATCGATAACTATGGCTACACCTTC. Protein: CASSLSFRRRIDNYGYTF.

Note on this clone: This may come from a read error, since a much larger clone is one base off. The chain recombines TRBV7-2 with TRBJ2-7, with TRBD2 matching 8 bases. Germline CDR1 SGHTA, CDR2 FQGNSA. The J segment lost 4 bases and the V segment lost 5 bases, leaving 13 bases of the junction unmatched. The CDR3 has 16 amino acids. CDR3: CASSQDSSGSIYEQYF. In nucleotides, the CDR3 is TGTGCCAGCAGCCAAGATTCCAGCGGGAGTATTTACGAGCAGTACTTC.

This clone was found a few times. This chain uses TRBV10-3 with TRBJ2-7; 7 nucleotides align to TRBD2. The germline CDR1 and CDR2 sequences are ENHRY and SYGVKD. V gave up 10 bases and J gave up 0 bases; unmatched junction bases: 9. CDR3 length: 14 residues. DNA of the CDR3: TGTGCCAGCAGGAGGGACTACAACTCCTACGAGCAGTACTTC. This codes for CASRRDYNSYEQYF.

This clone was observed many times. The CDR3 region is CASSVVGDSYNEQFF. The CDR3 DNA sequence: TGTGCCAGCAGCGTAGTGGGGGACTCCTACAATGAGCAGTTCTTC. The chain is built from TRBV9 and TRBJ2-1, with D perhaps being TRBD1 or TRBD2 (5 bases each). Per germline, CDR1 SGDLS and CDR2 YYNGEE. The CDR3 sequence is 15 residues long. V was clipped by 0 bases and J by 0 bases, with 7 bases between them.

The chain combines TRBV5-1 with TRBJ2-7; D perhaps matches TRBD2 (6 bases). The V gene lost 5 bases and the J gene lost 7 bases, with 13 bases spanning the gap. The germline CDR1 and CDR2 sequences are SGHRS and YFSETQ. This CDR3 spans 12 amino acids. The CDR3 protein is CASRILALEQYF. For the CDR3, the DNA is TGCGCCAGCAGAATACTAGCTCTGGAGCAGTACTTC. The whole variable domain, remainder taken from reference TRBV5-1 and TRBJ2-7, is KAGVTQTPRYLIKTRGQQVTLSCSPISGHRSVSWYQQTPGQGLQFLFEYFSETQRNKGNFPGRFSGRQFSNSRSEMNVSTLELGDSALYLCASRILALEQYFGPGTRLTVT.

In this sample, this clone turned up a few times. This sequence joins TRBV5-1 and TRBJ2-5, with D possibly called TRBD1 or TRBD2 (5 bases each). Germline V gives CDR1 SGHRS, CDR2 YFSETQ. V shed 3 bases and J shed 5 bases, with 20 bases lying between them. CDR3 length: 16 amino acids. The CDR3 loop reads CASSSGPTILGETQYF. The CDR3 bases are TGCGCCAGCAGCTCGGGACCCACGATCCTTGGGGAGACCCAGTACTTC.

DNA of the CDR3: TGTGCCAGCAGTGTTGTACCGGGAGGCACCGGGGAGCTGTTTTTT. Its translation is CASSVVPGGTGELFF. The rearrangement uses TRBV2 and TRBJ2-2, with 7 positions matching TRBD2. Trimming took 4 bases from V and 4 from J; bases not matched to a gene: 6. This CDR3 is 15 amino acids long. Germline V gives CDR1 SNHLY, CDR2 FYNNEI.

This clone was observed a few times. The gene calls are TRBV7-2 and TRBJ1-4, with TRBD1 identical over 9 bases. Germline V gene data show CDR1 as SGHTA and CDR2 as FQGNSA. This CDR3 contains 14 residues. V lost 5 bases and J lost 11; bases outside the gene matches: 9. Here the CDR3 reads CASSMGQGEGKLFF. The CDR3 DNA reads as TGTGCCAGCAGCATGGGACAGGGAGAAGGGAAACTGTTTTTT. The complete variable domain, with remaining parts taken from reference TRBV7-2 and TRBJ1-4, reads GAGVSQSPSNKVTEKGKDVELRCDPISGHTALYWYRQSLGQGLEFLIYFQGNSAPDKSGLPSDRFSAERTGGSVSTLTIQRTQQEDSAVYLCASSMGQGEGKLFFGSGTQLSVL.

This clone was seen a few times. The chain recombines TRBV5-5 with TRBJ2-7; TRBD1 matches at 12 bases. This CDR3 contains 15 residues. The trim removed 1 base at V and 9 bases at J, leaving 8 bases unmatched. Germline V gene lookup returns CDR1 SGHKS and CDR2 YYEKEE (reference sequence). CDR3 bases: TGTGCCAGCAGCTTGACGGGACAGGGGGCCCGGGGGCAGTACTTC. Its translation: CASSLTGQGARGQYF.

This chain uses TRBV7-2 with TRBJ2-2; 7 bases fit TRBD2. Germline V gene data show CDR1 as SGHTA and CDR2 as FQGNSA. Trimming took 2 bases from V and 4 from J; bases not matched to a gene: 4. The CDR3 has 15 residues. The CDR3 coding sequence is TGTGCCAGCAGCTTAAGGGACTACCCCACCGGGGAGCTGTTTTTT. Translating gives CASSLRDYPTGELFF.

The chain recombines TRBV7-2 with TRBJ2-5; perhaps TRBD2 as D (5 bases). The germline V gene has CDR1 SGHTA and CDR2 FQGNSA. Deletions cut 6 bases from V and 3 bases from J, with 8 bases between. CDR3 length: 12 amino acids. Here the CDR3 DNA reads TGTGCCAGCAGGGAGGATAAAGAGACCCAGTACTTC. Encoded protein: CASREDKETQYF. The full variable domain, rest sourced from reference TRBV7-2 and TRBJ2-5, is GAGVSQSPSNKVTEKGKDVELRCDPISGHTALYWYRQSLGQGLEFLIYFQGNSAPDKSGLPSDRFSAERTGGSVSTLTIQRTQQEDSAVYLCASREDKETQYFGPGTRLLVL.

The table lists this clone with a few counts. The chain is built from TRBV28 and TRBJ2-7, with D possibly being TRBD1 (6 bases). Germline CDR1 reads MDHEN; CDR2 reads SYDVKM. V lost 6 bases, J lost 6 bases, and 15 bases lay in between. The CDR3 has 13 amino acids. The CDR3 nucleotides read TGTGCCAGCAGCCAGGGGCCCGTTGCCGAGCAGTACTTC. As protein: CASSQGPVAEQYF.

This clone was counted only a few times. This CDR3 is CASSYSMSNQPQHF. The CDR3 DNA sequence: TGTGCCAGCAGTTACTCGATGAGCAATCAGCCCCAGCATTTT. The chain has TRBV6-5 and TRBJ1-5, with D unclear. CDR3 size: 14 residues. V shed 0 bases and J shed 1 base, with 4 bases lying between them. From germline, CDR1 is MNHEY and CDR2 SVGAGI.

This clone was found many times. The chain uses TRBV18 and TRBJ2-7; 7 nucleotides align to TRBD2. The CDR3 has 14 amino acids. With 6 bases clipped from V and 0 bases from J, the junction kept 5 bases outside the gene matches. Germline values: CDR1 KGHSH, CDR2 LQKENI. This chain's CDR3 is CASSGGISSYEQYF. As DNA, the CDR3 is TGTGCCAGCTCCGGGGGGATCAGCTCCTACGAGCAGTACTTC.

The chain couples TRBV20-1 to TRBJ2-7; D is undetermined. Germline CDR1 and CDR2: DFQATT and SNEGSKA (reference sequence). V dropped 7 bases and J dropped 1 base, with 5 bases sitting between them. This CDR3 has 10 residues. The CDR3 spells CSVGSYEQYF. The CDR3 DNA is TGCAGTGTAGGGTCCTACGAGCAGTACTTC.

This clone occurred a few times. The DNA for the CDR3 is TGTGCCAGCTCACCGCAGACCGGGACTAGTGGCGAGCAGTACTTC. This encodes CASSPQTGTSGEQYF. The rearrangement links TRBV18 to TRBJ2-7, with 8 bases that match TRBD2. This CDR3 has 15 residues. Trimming took 3 bases from V and 6 from J; bases not matched to a gene: 10. From germline, CDR1 is KGHSH and CDR2 LQKENI.

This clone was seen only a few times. The CDR3 loop reads CASSPGGGGSSYNEQFF. The CDR3, as DNA: TGTGCCAGCAGTCCGGGGGGCGGAGGCTCCTCCTACAATGAGCAGTTCTTC. The chain couples TRBV27 to TRBJ2-1, with a possible D match to TRBD2 (7 bases). CDR1 is MNHEY and CDR2 is SMNVEV in the germline V gene (reference sequence). The CDR3 runs 17 residues. Between the trimmed V and J ends, which lost 5 bases and 0 bases, there was a span of 17 bases.

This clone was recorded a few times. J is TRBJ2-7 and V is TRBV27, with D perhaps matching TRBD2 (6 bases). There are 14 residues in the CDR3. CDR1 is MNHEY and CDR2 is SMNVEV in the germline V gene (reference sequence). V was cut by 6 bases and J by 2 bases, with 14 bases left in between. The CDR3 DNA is TGTGCCAGCAGAGGGACTTCCGCCCCCTACGAGCAGTACTTC. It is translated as CASRGTSAPYEQYF.

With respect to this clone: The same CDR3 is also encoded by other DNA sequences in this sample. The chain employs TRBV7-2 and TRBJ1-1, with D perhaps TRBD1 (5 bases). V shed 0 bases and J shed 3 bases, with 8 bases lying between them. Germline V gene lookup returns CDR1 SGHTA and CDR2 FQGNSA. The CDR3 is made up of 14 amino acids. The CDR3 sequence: CASSLAEGHTEAFF. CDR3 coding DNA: TGTGCCAGCAGCTTAGCTGAGGGGCACACTGAAGCTTTCTTT. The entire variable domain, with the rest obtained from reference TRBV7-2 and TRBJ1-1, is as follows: GAGVSQSPSNKVTEKGKDVELRCDPISGHTALYWYRQSLGQGLEFLIYFQGNSAPDKSGLPSDRFSAERTGGSVSTLTIQRTQQEDSAVYLCASSLAEGHTEAFFGQGTRLTVV.

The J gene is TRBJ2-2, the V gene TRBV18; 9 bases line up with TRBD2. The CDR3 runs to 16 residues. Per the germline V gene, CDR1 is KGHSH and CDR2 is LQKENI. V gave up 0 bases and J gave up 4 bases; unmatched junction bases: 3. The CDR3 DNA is TGTGCCAGCTCACCACCCGGGACTAGCTCCACCGGGGAGCTGTTTTTT. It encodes CASSPPGTSSTGELFF.